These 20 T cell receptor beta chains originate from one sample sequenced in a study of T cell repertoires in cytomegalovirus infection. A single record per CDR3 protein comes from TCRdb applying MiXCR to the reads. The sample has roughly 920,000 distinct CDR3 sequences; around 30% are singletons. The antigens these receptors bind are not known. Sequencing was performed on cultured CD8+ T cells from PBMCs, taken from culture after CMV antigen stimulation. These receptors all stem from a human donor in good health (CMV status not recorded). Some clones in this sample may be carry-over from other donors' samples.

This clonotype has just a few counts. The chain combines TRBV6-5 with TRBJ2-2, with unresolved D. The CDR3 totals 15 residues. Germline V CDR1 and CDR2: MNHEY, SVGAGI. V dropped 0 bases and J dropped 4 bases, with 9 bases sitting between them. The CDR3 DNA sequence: TGTGCCAGCAGTTACTCAGGCATGGGCACCGGGGAGCTGTTTTTT. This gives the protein CASSYSGMGTGELFF.

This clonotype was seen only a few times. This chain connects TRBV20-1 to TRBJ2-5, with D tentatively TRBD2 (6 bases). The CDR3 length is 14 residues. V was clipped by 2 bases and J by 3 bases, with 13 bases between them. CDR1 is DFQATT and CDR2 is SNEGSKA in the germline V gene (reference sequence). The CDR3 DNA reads TGCAGTGCTAGAAGACTAGGAAGGGAAGAGACCCAGTACTTC. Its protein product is CSARRLGREETQYF.

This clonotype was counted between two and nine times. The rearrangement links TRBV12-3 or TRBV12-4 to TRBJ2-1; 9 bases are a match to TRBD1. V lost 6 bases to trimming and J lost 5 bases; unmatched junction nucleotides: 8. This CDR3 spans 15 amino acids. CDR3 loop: CASRKDRGINNEQFF. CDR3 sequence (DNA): TGTGCCAGCAGAAAGGACAGGGGAATTAACAATGAGCAGTTCTTC.

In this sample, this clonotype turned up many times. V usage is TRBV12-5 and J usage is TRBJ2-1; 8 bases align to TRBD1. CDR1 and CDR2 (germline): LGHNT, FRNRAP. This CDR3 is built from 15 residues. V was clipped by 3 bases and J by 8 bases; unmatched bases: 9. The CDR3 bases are TGTGCTAGTGGTTTCAGGGGGCGGTCGATGGATGAGCAGTTCTTC. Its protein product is CASGFRGRSMDEQFF.

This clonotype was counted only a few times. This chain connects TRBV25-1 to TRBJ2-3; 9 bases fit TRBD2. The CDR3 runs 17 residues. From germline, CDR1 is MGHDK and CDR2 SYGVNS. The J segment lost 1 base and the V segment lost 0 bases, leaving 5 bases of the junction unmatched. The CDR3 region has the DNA TGTGCCAGCAGTGAATACAGCCAGCGGGGGGGCACAGATACGCAGTATTTT. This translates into CASSEYSQRGGTDTQYF.

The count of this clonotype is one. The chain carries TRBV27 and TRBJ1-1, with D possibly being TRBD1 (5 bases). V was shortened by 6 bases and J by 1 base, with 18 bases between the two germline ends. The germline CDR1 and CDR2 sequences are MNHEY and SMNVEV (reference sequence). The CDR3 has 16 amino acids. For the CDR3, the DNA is TGTGCCAGCAGCCCGGCTAGGGGTGAGTGGAACACTGAAGCTTTCTTT. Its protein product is CASSPARGEWNTEAFF.

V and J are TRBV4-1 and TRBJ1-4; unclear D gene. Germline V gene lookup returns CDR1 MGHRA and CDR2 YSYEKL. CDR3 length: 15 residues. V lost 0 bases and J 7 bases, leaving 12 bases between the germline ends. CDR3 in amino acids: CASSQDRQELEKLFF. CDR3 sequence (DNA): TGCGCCAGCAGCCAAGATCGGCAGGAGCTTGAAAAACTGTTTTTT.

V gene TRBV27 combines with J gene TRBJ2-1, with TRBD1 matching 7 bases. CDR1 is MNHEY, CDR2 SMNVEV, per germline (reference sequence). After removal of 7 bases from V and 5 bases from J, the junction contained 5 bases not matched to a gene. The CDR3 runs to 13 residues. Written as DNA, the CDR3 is TGTGCCAGCACTCGGGACAGCAACAATGAGCAGTTCTTC. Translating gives CASTRDSNNEQFF.

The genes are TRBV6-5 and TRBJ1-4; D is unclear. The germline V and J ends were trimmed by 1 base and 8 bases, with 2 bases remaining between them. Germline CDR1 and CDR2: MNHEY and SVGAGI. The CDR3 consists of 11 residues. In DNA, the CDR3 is TGTGCCAGCAGTTACTACGAAAAACTGTTTTTT. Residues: CASSYYEKLFF.

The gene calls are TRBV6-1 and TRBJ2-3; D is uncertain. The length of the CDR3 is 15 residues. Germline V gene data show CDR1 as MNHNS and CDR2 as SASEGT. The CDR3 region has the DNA TGTGGGTGTAGCTGGGATTTCAGAAGCACAGATACGCAGTATTTT. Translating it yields CGCSWDFRSTDTQYF.

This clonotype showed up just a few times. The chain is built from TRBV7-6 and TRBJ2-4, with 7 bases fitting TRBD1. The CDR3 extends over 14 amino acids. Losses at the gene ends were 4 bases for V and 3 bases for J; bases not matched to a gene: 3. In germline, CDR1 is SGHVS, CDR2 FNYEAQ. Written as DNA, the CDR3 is TGTGCCAGCAGCTCAGGGACAGTCAAAAACATTCAGTACTTC. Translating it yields CASSSGTVKNIQYF.

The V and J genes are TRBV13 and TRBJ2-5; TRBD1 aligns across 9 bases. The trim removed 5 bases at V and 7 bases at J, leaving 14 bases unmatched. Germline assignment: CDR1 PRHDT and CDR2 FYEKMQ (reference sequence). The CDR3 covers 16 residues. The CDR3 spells CASSPGQGWTSGTQYF. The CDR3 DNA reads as TGTGCCAGCAGCCCAGGACAGGGGTGGACAAGTGGGACCCAGTACTTC.

The CDR3 spells CASSVDLAGNYNEQFF. CDR3 in DNA: TGTGCCAGCAGCGTAGATCTAGCGGGGAACTACAATGAGCAGTTCTTC. The chain combines TRBV9 with TRBJ2-1; 9 bases align to TRBD2. Germline V gene sequence: CDR1 SGDLS, CDR2 YYNGEE. The CDR3 is 16 residues long. J lost 3 bases, V lost 0 bases, and 4 bases had no gene match.

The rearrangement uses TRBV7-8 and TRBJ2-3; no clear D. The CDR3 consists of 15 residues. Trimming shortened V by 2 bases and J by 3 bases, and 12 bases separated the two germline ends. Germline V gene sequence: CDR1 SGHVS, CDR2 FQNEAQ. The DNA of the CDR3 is TGTGCCAGCAGCTTAAACGAGATTGGGACAGATACGCAGTATTTT. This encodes CASSLNEIGTDTQYF.

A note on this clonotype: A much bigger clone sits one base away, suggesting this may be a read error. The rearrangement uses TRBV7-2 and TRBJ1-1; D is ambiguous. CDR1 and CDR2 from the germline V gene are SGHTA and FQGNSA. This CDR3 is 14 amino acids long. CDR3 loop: CVSSSSISNTEAFF. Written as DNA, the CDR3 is TGTGTCAGCAGCTCGTCGATTTCAAACACTGAAGCTTTCTTT.

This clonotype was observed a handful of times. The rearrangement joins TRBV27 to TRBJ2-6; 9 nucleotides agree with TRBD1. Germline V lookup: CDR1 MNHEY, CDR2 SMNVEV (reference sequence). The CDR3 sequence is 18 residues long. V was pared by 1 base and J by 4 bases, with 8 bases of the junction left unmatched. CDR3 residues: CASSLYPGQGSGANVLTF. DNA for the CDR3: TGTGCCAGCAGTTTATACCCGGGACAGGGCTCAGGGGCCAACGTCCTGACTTTC.

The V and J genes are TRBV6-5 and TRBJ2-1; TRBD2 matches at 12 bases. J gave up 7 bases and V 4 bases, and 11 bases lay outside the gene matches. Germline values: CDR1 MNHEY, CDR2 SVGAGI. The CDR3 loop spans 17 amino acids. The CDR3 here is CASSFRTSGVQGNEQFF. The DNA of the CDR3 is TGTGCCAGCAGTTTTCGGACTAGCGGGGTCCAAGGAAATGAGCAGTTCTTC.

The CDR3 reads CSAQARDRGNTGELFF. The CDR3, as DNA: TGCAGTGCCCAGGCCCGGGACAGGGGGAACACCGGGGAGCTGTTTTTT. This chain uses TRBV20-1 with TRBJ2-2, with 10 bases aligning to TRBD1. There are 16 residues in the CDR3. The germline V gene has CDR1 DFQATT and CDR2 SNEGSKA (reference sequence). Trimming at V came to 6 bases and at J to 1 base, leaving 8 bases not matched to a gene.

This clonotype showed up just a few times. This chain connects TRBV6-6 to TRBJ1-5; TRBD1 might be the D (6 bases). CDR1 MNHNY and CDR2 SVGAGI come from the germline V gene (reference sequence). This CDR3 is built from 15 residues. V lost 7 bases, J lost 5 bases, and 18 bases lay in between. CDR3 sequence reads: CASNHEGEGYQPQHF. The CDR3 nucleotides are TGTGCCAGCAACCACGAGGGGGAGGGGTATCAGCCCCAGCATTTT.

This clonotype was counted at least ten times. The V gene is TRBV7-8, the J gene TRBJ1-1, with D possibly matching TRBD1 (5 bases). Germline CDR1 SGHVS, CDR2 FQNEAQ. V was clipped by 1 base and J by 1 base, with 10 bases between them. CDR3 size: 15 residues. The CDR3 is CASSLDWGKNTEAFF. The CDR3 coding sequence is TGTGCCAGCAGCTTAGATTGGGGGAAGAACACTGAAGCTTTCTTT.